These 23 T cell receptor beta chains were sequenced from one sample in a study of T cells in Graves' hyperthyroidism and ophthalmopathy. Amplification yielded TCR beta CDR3 regions, with RNA transcripts as the source. TCR CDR3 regions were first amplified by RT-PCR with HTBI primers. TCRdb re-analysed the multiplex PCR reads in MiXCR, keeping a single row per CDR3 protein. The sample records around 690,000 distinct CDR3 sequences, roughly 17% being singletons. The sequenced material came from blood. The receptor source for this set is a man over 45 with Graves' hyperthyroidism.

This clonotype was recorded many times. The rearrangement joins TRBV12-3 or TRBV12-4 to TRBJ1-1; possibly TRBD1 for D (5 bases). CDR3 length: 15 residues. V was pared by 0 bases and J by 6 bases, with 14 bases between. The CDR3 loop reads CASSLAGKGSAEAFF. The DNA of the CDR3 is TGTGCCAGCAGTTTAGCGGGCAAGGGGTCCGCTGAAGCTTTCTTT.

This clonotype came up many times. The chain employs TRBV20-1 and TRBJ1-6, with 10 bases aligning to TRBD1. Germline V CDR1 and CDR2: DFQATT, SNEGSKA (reference sequence). The trim removed 2 bases at V and 10 bases at J, leaving 5 bases unmatched. The CDR3 runs 14 residues. CDR3 sequence: CSARKGTGESPLHF. Here the CDR3 DNA reads TGCAGTGCTAGAAAAGGGACAGGGGAATCACCCCTCCACTTT.

This clonotype was seen many times. This sequence joins TRBV10-3 and TRBJ2-5, with TRBD2 as a possible D gene (5 bases). Germline V gives CDR1 ENHRY, CDR2 SYGVKD. This CDR3 is 13 amino acids long. Trimming stripped 6 bases from V and 5 bases from J, with 13 bases between. CDR3 nucleotides: TGTGCCATCAGGAACGGTCCGGGGGAGACCCAGTACTTC. This codes for CAIRNGPGETQYF.

The chain employs TRBV3-1 and TRBJ2-7, with D uncertain. The CDR3 contains 13 residues. The germline gives CDR1 LGHDT, CDR2 YNNKEL (reference sequence). The ends were cut back, 2 bases at V and 7 bases at J, with 12 bases in the middle. For the CDR3, the DNA is TGTGCCAGCAGCCAACAAATGGGCTTAGAGCAGTACTTC. It is translated as CASSQQMGLEQYF.

This clonotype was found many times. The chain uses TRBV28 and TRBJ1-5, with D hard to call. The germline gives CDR1 MDHEN, CDR2 SYDVKM. This CDR3 has 12 amino acids. With 7 bases removed from V and 7 bases from J, the gap between germline ends came to 11 bases. The CDR3 reads CASTVGIQPQHF. CDR3 DNA: TGTGCCAGCACGGTGGGGATACAGCCCCAGCATTTT.

At least ten counts were recorded for this clonotype. The chain joins TRBV2 to TRBJ2-3; 8 bases align to TRBD2. Trimming at V came to 11 bases and at J to 0 bases, leaving 7 bases not matched to a gene. CDR1 SNHLY and CDR2 FYNNEI come from the germline V gene. This CDR3 spans 14 amino acids. CDR3 protein: CAVPGGQSTDTQYF. As DNA, the CDR3 is TGTGCCGTCCCGGGGGGGCAAAGCACAGATACGCAGTATTTT. The full variable domain, completed using reference TRBV2 and TRBJ2-3, is EPEVTQTPSHQVTQMGQEVILRCVPISNHLYFYWYRQILGQKVEFLVSFYNNEISEKSEIFDDQFSVERPDGSNFTLKIRSTKLEDSAMYFCAVPGGQSTDTQYFGPGTRLTVL.

A few counts support this clonotype. The chain joins TRBV27 to TRBJ2-7; tentatively, D is TRBD2 (5 bases). The CDR3 length is 13 residues. Deletions cut 8 bases from V and 0 bases from J, with 11 bases between. Germline assignment: CDR1 MNHEY and CDR2 SMNVEV (reference sequence). CDR3 region: CASHRRGSYEQYF. The CDR3 coding sequence is TGTGCCAGCCATCGACGGGGCTCCTACGAGCAGTACTTC.

In DNA, the CDR3 is TGTGCCAGCAGTTACTCGCCTACTGTTATCGGGTTCAATGAGCAGTTCTTC. Residues: CASSYSPTVIGFNEQFF. The rearrangement joins TRBV6-5 to TRBJ2-1; no firm D call. CDR3 length: 17 residues. CDR1 is MNHEY and CDR2 is SVGAGI in the germline V gene. V dropped 0 bases and J dropped 6 bases, with 18 bases sitting between them.

This clonotype came up many times. The chain is built from TRBV4-1 and TRBJ2-3, with D uncertain. CDR3 length equals 15 residues. Germline lookup yields CDR1 MGHRA and CDR2 YSYEKL. Trimming stripped 1 base from V and 2 bases from J, with 10 bases between. In DNA, the CDR3 is TGCGCCAGCAGCCAAGTGGGCGTAATCACAGATACGCAGTATTTT. Protein: CASSQVGVITDTQYF.

The table lists this clonotype with many counts. The rearrangement joins TRBV28 to TRBJ2-7; D tentatively fits TRBD1 or TRBD2 (5 bases each). The CDR3 totals 14 residues. CDR1 and CDR2 from the germline V gene are MDHEN and SYDVKM. V was trimmed by 8 bases and J by 2 bases, leaving 16 bases between them. The CDR3: CASQSGQSPYEQYF. The CDR3 nucleotides read TGTGCCAGCCAATCGGGGCAGTCGCCCTACGAGCAGTACTTC. The complete variable domain, with remaining parts taken from reference TRBV28 and TRBJ2-7, reads DVKVTQSSRYLVKRTGEKVFLECVQDMDHENMFWYRQDPGLGLRLIYFSYDVKMKEKGDIPEGYSVSREKKERFSLILESASTNQTSMYLCASQSGQSPYEQYFGPGTRLTVT.

This clonotype has ten or more counts. DNA of the CDR3: TGCGCCAGCAGCCCAGCAGGAGAGCTCCAAGAGACCCAGTACTTC. Its translation is CASSPAGELQETQYF. V and J are TRBV4-1 and TRBJ2-5; D is undetermined. The CDR3 extends over 15 amino acids. Deletions cut 4 bases from V and 1 base from J, with 13 bases between. The germline V gene has CDR1 MGHRA and CDR2 YSYEKL.

This clonotype has just one count. The chain uses TRBV28 and TRBJ1-2; D is unresolved. The CDR3 length is 14 residues. Looked up from germline, CDR1 is MDHEN and CDR2 is SYDVKM. V was pared by 2 bases and J by 8 bases, with 15 bases between. The CDR3 region is CASSLGSSGLGYTF. Here the CDR3 DNA reads TGTGCCAGCAGTTTAGGCTCCTCAGGTTTGGGCTACACCTTC.

The chain links TRBV3-1 to TRBJ1-1; D remains ambiguous. This CDR3 is 16 amino acids long. The germline CDR1 and CDR2 sequences are LGHDT and YNNKEL (reference sequence). The V end lost 0 bases, the J end lost 0 bases, and 11 bases lay between the germline ends. In DNA form, the CDR3 reads TGTGCCAGCAGCCAAGACGTTGGGCGGGTGAACACTGAAGCTTTCTTT. This codes for CASSQDVGRVNTEAFF.

The CDR3 bases are TGTGCCAGCTCACCATTTGAGGGGGCTAATGGAAACACTGAAGCTTTCTTT. Encoded protein: CASSPFEGANGNTEAFF. J is TRBJ1-1 and V is TRBV18; 7 bases agree with TRBD1. V lost 2 bases and J lost 2; bases outside the gene matches: 11. The CDR3 loop spans 17 amino acids. Germline V gene lookup returns CDR1 KGHSH and CDR2 LQKENI. The whole variable domain, remainder taken from reference TRBV18 and TRBJ1-1, is NAGVMQNPRHLVRRRGQEARLRCSPMKGHSHVYWYRQLPEEGLKFMVYLQKENIIDESGMPKERFSAEFPKEGPSILRIQQVVRGDSAAYFCASSPFEGANGNTEAFFGQGTRLTVV.

This clonotype occurred many times. V is TRBV27 and J is TRBJ2-3, with D maybe TRBD1 (6 bases). The CDR3 is 16 amino acids. Germline V gene lookup returns CDR1 MNHEY and CDR2 SMNVEV (reference sequence). V was pared by 5 bases and J by 1 base, with 16 bases between. The CDR3: CASSPHSGQRTDTQYF. The CDR3 nucleotides read TGTGCCAGCAGTCCCCACAGCGGACAGCGCACAGATACGCAGTATTTT.

This clonotype has a handful of counts. The gene calls are TRBV6-1 and TRBJ1-5; TRBD1 is a possible D gene (6 bases). In germline, CDR1 is MNHNS, CDR2 SASEGT. V lost 6 bases and J lost 6, with 18 bases in between. The CDR3 sequence is 15 residues long. The CDR3 spells CASRSTGGSGQPQHF. In nucleotides, the CDR3 is TGTGCCAGCAGATCTACGGGGGGCTCCGGTCAGCCCCAGCATTTT.

This clonotype was counted between two and nine times. The chain joins TRBV24-1 to TRBJ2-3; tentatively, D is TRBD2 (5 bases). Germline CDR1 KGHDR, CDR2 SFDVKD. Deletions cut 5 bases from V and 2 bases from J, with 16 bases between. The CDR3 is made up of 16 amino acids. CDR3 DNA sequence: TGTGCCACCAGTGTCCGTGGGGAGACTATCACAGATACGCAGTATTTT. Translated, it gives CATSVRGETITDTQYF.

This clonotype was seen at least ten times. The rearrangement joins TRBV11-2 to TRBJ1-1; maybe TRBD1 (6 bases). Trimming left V 0 bases short and J 11 bases short, with 10 bases between. CDR3 size: 12 residues. Germline V gene lookup returns CDR1 SGHAT and CDR2 FQNNGV. CDR3 protein: CASSLEQGGAFF. DNA for the CDR3: TGTGCCAGCAGCTTAGAACAGGGAGGCGCTTTCTTT.

This clonotype was counted ten times or more. This sequence joins TRBV2 and TRBJ2-1; a possible D gene is TRBD1 (6 bases). The CDR3 runs 13 residues. The germline V gene encodes CDR1 SNHLY and CDR2 FYNNEI. V was pared by 7 bases and J by 12 bases, with 19 bases between. The CDR3 is CASKLGVYRVQFF. The CDR3 bases are TGTGCCAGCAAGCTTGGGGTCTACAGGGTGCAGTTCTTC. Full variable domain (outside the CDR3, taken from reference TRBV2 and TRBJ2-1): EPEVTQTPSHQVTQMGQEVILRCVPISNHLYFYWYRQILGQKVEFLVSFYNNEISEKSEIFDDQFSVERPDGSNFTLKIRSTKLEDSAMYFCASKLGVYRVQFFGPGTRLTVL.

The chain uses TRBV6-1 and TRBJ1-2; 7 positions match TRBD1. This CDR3 has 17 residues. The germline V gene has CDR1 MNHNS and CDR2 SASEGT. J gave up 2 bases and V 6 bases, and 15 bases lay outside the gene matches. CDR3 sequence reads: CASSAYPTGDPNYGYTF. DNA of the CDR3: TGTGCCAGCAGCGCCTACCCAACAGGGGACCCGAACTATGGCTACACCTTC.

This clonotype was seen a handful of times. The chain is built from TRBV5-1 and TRBJ1-3; TRBD1 matches at 7 bases. CDR1 and CDR2 (germline): SGHRS, YFSETQ. The CDR3 totals 16 residues. V lost 0 bases, J lost 3 bases, and 6 bases stayed unmatched. CDR3 sequence (DNA): TGCGCCAGCAGCTTGGATGTACAGGGGCTTGGAAACACCATATATTTT. Protein sequence: CASSLDVQGLGNTIYF.

CDR3 amino acids: CAVSSGVGLDTQYF. The CDR3 DNA reads TGTGCCGTCTCTAGCGGTGTGGGCTTAGATACGCAGTATTTT. The V and J genes are TRBV10-3 and TRBJ2-3, with 7 bases fitting TRBD2. V lost 11 bases to trimming and J lost 5 bases; unmatched junction nucleotides: 13. This CDR3 spans 14 amino acids. Germline V lookup: CDR1 ENHRY, CDR2 SYGVKD.

The chain employs TRBV5-1 and TRBJ1-4; 7 bases match TRBD1. Germline assignment: CDR1 SGHRS and CDR2 YFSETQ. This CDR3 region has 14 residues. The V and J ends lost 4 bases and 8 bases, in that order; junction bases with no gene match: 8. CDR3 DNA: TGCGCCAGCAGCACCTCCTGGACAGGCGAAAAACTGTTTTTT. This sequence encodes CASSTSWTGEKLFF. The whole variable domain, remainder taken from reference TRBV5-1 and TRBJ1-4, is KAGVTQTPRYLIKTRGQQVTLSCSPISGHRSVSWYQQTPGQGLQFLFEYFSETQRNKGNFPGRFSGRQFSNSRSEMNVSTLELGDSALYLCASSTSWTGEKLFFGSGTQLSVL.